This T cell receptor beta chain came from a study of human T cells and chemical hapten exposure. Indicated time point: patch test 1, 2 weeks after DPC sensitization. Treatment given: therapeutic diphenylcyclopropenone sensitization with weekly scalp DPC. Donors were 18 to 70-year-old alopecia patients suitable for DPC. MiXCR, applied by TCRdb to the RACE reads, yields one record per CDR3 protein. The sample yields roughly 380,000 distinct CDR3 sequences, about 4.4% seen once. There are a few counts of this clonotype. The CDR3 totals 14 residues. Sequencing used whole blood, obtained in connection with sensitization to the hapten diphenylcyclopropenone (DPC). This clonotype was obtained from a woman aged 50 to 60 with alopecia areata. Some clones in this sample may be carry-over from other donors' samples. V usage is TRBV12-1 and J usage is TRBJ1-4; the tabulated D call, TRBD1, remains unverified against the DNA. TRBV12-1 is given as a pseudogene. The CDR3 nucleotides read TGTGCCAGCAGCGTGGGACAGGGGGACGAAAAACTGTTTTTT. Its translation: CASSVGQGDEKLFF.